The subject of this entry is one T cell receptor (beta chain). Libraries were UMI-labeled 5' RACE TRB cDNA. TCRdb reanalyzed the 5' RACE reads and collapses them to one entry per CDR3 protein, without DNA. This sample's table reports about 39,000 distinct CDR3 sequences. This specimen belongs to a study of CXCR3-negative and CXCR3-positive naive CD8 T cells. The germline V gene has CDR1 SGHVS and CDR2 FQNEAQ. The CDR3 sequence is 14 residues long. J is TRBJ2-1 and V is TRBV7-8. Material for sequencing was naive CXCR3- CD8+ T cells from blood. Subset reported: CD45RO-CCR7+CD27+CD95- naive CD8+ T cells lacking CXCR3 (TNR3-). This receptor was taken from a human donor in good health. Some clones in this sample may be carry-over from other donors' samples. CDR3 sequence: CASSLELDGIEQFF. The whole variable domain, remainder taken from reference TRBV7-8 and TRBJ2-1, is GAGVSQSPRYKVAKRGQDVALRCDPISGHVSLFWYQQALGQGPEFLTYFQNEAQLDKSGLPSDRFFAERPEGSVSTLKIQRTQQEDSAVYLCASSLELDGIEQFFGPGTRLTVL.